This T cell receptor (beta chain) was captured in a study of blood T cell repertoires in COVID-19. Study in general: The samples span acute and convalescent COVID-19 from the United States, Italy and Spain. PBMCs, B-cell-depleted T cells, or T cells provided the cDNA or gDNA that made up the material.

The V segment lost 6 bases and the J segment 7 bases; nucleotides outside the gene matches: 2. Germline assignment: CDR1 MNHNY and CDR2 SVGAGI (reference sequence). This CDR3 comprises 12 residues. How the authors handled the data: Reference gene primer amplification gave estimated nucleated cell counts. Profiling relied on immunoSEQ multiplex PCR, and the TCRdb table lists in-frame clones only, not all of them. D and trimming were read from the DNA, whereas the V and J calls and clone size are those reported in that table. The data show over 75,000 clones, 83% seen once. The clonotype comes from a human donor in a cohort sampled during active COVID-19. The chain carries TRBV6-6 and TRBJ2-4, with 8 nucleotides matching TRBD1. Material: peripheral blood. CDR3 amino acids: CASRTGDNIQYF. As DNA, the CDR3 is TGTGCCAGCAGGACAGGGGACAACATTCAGTACTTC.